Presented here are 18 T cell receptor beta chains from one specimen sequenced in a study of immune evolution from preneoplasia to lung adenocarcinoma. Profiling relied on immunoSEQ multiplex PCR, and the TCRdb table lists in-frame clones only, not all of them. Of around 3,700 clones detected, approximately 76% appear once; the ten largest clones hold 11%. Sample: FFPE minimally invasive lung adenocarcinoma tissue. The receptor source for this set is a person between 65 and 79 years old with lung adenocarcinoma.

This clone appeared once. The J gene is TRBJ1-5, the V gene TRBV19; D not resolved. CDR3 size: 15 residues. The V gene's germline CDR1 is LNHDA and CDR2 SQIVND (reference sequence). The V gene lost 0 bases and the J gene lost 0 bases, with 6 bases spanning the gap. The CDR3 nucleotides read TGTGCCAGTAGTATAGACCTACTTAGCAATCAGCCCCAGCATTTT. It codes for CASSIDLLSNQPQHF.

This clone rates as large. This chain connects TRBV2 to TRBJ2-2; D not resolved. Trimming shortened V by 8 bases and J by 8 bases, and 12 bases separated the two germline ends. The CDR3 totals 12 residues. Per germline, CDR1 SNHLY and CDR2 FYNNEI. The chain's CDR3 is CASADHLGELFF. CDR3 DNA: TGTGCCAGCGCGGACCACTTAGGGGAGCTGTTTTTT.

In DNA, the CDR3 is TGTGCCAGCAGTCCGGCACTAGCGGGAGCCGAGCAGTACTTC. Translation gives CASSPALAGAEQYF. This chain uses TRBV28 with TRBJ2-7; 11 nucleotides line up with TRBD2. Germline lookup yields CDR1 MDHEN and CDR2 SYDVKM. Germline trimming cut 5 bases from V and 6 bases from J; bases unmatched to any gene: 6. The CDR3 extends over 14 amino acids.

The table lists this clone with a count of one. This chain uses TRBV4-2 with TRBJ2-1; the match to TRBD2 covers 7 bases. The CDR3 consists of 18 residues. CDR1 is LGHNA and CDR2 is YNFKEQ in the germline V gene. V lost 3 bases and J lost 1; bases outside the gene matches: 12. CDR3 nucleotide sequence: TGTGCCAGCAGCCACCCCCCCTTTTCGGGGGGATCCTACAATGAGCAGTTCTTC. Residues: CASSHPPFSGGSYNEQFF.

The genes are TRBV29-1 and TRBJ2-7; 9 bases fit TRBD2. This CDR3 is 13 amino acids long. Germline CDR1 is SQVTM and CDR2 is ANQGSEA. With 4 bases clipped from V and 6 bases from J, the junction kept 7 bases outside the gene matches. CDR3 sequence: CSVVGAGGGEQYF. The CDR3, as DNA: TGCAGCGTTGTAGGAGCGGGAGGTGGCGAGCAGTACTTC.

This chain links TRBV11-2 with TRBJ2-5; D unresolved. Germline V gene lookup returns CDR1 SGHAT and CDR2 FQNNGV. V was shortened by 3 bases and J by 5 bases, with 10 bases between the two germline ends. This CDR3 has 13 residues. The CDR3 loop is CASSLAAVETQYF. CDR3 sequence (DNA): TGTGCCAGCAGCTTGGCCGCAGTTGAGACCCAGTACTTC.

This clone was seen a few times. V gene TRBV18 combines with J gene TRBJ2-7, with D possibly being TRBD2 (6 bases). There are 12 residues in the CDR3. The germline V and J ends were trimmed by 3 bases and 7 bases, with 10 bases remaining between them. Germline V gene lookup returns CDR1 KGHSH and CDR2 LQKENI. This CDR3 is CASSPGRGEQYF. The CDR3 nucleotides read TGTGCCAGCTCACCGGGCCGGGGGGAGCAGTACTTC.

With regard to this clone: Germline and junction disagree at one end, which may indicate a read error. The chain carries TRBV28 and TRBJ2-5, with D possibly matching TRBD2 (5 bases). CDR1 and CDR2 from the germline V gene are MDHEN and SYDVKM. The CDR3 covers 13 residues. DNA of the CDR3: TGTGCCAGCATGGGTGTGGGAAGGGAGATCCAGTACTTC. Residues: CASMGVGREIQYF.

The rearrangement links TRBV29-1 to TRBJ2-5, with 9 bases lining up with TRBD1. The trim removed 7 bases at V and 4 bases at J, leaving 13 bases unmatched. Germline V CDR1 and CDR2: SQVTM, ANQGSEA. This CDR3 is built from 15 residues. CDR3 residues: CSAIPGTGRLETQYF. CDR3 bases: TGCAGCGCCATCCCAGGGACAGGGCGTTTAGAGACCCAGTACTTC.

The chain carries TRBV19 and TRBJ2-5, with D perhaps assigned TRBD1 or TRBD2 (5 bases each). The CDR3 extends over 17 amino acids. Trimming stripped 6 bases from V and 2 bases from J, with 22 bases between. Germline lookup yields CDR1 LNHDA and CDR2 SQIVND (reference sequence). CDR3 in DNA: TGTGCCAGTAGCTGCAAGGGGCGAGGGACGATACAAGAGACCCAGTACTTC. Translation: CASSCKGRGTIQETQYF.

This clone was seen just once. The CDR3 DNA is TGTGCCAGCAGCGTACAGGGGACCTTCTACAATGAGCAGTTCTTC. Translation gives CASSVQGTFYNEQFF. V usage is TRBV2 and J usage is TRBJ2-1, with 7 bases aligning to TRBD1. Germline assignment: CDR1 SNHLY and CDR2 FYNNEI. The CDR3 contains 15 residues. Trimming cost V 6 bases and J 3 bases; bases outside gene matches: 8.

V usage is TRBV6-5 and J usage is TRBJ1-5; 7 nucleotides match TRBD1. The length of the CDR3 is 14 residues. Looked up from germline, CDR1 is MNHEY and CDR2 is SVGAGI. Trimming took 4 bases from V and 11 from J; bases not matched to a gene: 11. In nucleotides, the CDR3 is TGTGCCAGCAGTTTGGACAGGATTCAATCAGCCCAGCATTTT. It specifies CASSLDRIQSAQHF.

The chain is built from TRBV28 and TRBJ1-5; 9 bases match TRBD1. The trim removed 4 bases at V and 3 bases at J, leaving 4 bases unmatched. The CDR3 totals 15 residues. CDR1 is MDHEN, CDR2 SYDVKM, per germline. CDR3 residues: CASSSGQGFNQPQHF. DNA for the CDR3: TGTGCCAGCAGTTCGGGACAGGGTTTCAATCAGCCCCAGCATTTT. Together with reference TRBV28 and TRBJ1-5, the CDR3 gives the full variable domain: DVKVTQSSRYLVKRTGEKVFLECVQDMDHENMFWYRQDPGLGLRLIYFSYDVKMKEKGDIPEGYSVSREKKERFSLILESASTNQTSMYLCASSSGQGFNQPQHFGDGTRLSIL.

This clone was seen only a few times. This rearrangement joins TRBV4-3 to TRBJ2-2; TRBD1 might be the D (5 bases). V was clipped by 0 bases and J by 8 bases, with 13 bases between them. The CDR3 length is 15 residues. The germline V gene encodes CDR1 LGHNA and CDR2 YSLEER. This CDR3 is CASSQEGVGHGELFF. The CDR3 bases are TGCGCCAGCAGCCAAGAAGGGGTAGGGCATGGGGAGCTGTTTTTT.

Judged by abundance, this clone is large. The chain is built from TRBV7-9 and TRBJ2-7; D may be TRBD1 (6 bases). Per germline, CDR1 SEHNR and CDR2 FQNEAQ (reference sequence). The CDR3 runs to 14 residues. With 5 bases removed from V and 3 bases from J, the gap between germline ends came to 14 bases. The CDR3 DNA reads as TGTGCCAGCAGCGATTCCGGGACATTCTACGAGCAGTACTTC. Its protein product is CASSDSGTFYEQYF.

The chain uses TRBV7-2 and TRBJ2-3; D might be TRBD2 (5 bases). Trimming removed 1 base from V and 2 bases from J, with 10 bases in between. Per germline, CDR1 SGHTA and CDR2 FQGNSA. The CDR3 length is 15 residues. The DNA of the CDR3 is TGTGCCAGCAGCTTAGGGACGGGGTACACAGATACGCAGTATTTT. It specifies CASSLGTGYTDTQYF.

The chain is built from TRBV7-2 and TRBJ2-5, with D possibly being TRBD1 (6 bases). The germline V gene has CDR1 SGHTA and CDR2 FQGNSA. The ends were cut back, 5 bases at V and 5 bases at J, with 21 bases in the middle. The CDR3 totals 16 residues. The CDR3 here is CASSQGASGAHETQYF. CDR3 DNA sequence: TGTGCCAGCAGCCAAGGGGCTTCAGGGGCCCACGAGACCCAGTACTTC.

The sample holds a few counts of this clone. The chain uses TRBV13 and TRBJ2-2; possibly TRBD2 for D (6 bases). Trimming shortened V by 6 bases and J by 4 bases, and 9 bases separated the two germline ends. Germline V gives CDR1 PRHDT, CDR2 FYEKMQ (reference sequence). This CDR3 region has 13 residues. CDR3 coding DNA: TGTGCCAGCAGAGAGGGAGGCACCGGGGAGCTGTTTTTT. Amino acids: CASREGGTGELFF.